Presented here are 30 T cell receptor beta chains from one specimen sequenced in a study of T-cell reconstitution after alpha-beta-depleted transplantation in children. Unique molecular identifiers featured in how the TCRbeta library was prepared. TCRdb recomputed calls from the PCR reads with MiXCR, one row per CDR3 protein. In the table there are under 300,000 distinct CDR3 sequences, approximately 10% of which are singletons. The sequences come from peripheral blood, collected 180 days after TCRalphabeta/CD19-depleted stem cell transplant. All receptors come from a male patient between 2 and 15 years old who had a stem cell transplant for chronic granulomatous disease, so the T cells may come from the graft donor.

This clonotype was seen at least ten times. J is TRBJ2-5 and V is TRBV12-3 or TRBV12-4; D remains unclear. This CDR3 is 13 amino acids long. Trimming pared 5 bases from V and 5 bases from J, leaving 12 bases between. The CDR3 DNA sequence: TGTGCCAGCAGTACCTTAGCCTGGGAGACCCAGTACTTC. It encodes CASSTLAWETQYF.

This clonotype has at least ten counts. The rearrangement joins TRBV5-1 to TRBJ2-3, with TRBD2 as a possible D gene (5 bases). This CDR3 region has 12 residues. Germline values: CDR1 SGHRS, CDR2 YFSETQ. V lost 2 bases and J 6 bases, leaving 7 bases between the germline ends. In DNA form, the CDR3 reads TGCGCCAGCAGCTTCGGCGGGGATACGCAGTATTTT. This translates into CASSFGGDTQYF.

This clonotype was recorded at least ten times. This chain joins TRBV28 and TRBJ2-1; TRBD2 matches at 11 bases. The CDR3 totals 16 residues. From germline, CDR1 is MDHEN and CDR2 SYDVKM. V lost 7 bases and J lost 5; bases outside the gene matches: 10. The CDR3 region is CASTGGTSGRHNEQFF. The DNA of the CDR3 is TGTGCCAGCACCGGGGGGACTAGCGGACGTCACAATGAGCAGTTCTTC.

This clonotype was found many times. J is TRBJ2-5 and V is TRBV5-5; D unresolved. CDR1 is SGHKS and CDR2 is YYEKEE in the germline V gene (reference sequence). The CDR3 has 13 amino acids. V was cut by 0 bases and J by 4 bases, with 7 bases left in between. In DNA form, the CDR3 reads TGTGCCAGCAGCTTGGGGTTATTAGAGACCCAGTACTTC. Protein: CASSLGLLETQYF.

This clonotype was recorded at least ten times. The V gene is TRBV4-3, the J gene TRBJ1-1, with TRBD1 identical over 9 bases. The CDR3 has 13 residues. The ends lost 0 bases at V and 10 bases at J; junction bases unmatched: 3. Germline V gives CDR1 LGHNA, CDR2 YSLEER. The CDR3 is CASSQDWTGAAFF. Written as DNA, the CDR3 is TGCGCCAGCAGCCAAGATTGGACAGGGGCAGCTTTCTTT.

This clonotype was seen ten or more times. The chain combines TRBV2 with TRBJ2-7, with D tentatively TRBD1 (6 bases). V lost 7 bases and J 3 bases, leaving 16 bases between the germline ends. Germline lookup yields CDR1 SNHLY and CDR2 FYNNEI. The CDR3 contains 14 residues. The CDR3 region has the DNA TGTGCCAGCATCTTCGACAGGACCATCTACGAGCAGTACTTC. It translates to CASIFDRTIYEQYF.

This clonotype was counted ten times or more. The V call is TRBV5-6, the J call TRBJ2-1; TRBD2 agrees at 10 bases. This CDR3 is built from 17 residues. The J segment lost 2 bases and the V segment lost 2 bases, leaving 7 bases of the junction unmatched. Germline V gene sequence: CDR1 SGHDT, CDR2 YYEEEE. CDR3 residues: CASSFPRTSGTYNEQFF. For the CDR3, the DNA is TGTGCCAGCAGCTTCCCCAGGACTAGCGGCACCTACAATGAGCAGTTCTTC.

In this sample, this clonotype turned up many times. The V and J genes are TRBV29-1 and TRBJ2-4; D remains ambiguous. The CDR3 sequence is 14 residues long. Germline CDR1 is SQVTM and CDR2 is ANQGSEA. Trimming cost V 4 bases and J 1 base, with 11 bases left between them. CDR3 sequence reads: CSVVPQKAKNIQYF. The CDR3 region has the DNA TGCAGCGTTGTCCCGCAAAAGGCCAAAAACATTCAGTACTTC.

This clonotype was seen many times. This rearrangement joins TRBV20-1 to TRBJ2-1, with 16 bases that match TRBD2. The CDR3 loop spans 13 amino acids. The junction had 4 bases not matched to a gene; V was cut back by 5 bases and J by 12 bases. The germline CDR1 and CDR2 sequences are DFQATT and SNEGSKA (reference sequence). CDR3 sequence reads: CSAAGTSGRGQFF. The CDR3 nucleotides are TGCAGTGCTGCTGGGACTAGCGGGAGGGGGCAGTTCTTC.

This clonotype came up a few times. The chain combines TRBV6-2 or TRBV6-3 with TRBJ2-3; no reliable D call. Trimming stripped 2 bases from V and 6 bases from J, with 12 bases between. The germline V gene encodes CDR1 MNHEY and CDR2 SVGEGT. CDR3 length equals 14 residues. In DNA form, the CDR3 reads TGTGCCAGCAGTTACGCCCCGGAGTGGGATACGCAGTATTTT. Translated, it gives CASSYAPEWDTQYF.

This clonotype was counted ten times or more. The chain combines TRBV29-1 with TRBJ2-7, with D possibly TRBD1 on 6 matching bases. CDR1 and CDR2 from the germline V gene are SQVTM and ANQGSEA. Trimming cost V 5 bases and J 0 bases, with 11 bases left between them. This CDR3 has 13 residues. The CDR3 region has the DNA TGCAGCGTTTGGGACACCAACTCCTACGAGCAGTACTTC. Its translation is CSVWDTNSYEQYF.

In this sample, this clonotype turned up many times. The CDR3 nucleotides read TGCAGTGCTAGAGATCTTGGCAGAAAATACGAGCAGTACTTC. As protein: CSARDLGRKYEQYF. The chain carries TRBV20-1 and TRBJ2-7; no definite D call. CDR1 and CDR2 (germline): DFQATT, SNEGSKA (reference sequence). The CDR3 length is 14 residues. V gave up 0 bases and J gave up 4 bases, with 13 bases separating them.

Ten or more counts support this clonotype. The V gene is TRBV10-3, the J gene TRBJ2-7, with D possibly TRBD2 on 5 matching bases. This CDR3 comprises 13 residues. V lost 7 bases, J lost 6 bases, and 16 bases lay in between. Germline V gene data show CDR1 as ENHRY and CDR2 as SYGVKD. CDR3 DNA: TGTGCCATCAACCCAGGTAGAAGCGGCGAGCAGTACTTC. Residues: CAINPGRSGEQYF.

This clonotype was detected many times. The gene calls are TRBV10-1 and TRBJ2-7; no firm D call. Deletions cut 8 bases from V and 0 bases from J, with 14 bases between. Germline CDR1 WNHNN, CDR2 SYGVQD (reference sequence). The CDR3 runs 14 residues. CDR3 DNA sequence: TGCGCCAGCTCCTTAAGCGTTGGCTCCTACGAGCAGTACTTC. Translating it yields CASSLSVGSYEQYF.

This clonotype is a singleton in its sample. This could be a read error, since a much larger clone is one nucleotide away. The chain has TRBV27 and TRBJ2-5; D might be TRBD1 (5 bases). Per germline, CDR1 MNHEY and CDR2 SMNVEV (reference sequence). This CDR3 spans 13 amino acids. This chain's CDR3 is CASSSGPRLTQHF. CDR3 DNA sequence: TGTGCCAGCAGTTCAGGGCCCAGATTGACCCAGCACTTC.

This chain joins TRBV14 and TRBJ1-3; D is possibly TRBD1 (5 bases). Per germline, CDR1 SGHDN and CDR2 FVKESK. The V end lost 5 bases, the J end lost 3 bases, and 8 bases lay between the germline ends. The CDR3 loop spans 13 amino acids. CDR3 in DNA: TGTGCCAGCAGCAACAGGTTTGGAAACACCATATATTTT. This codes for CASSNRFGNTIYF.

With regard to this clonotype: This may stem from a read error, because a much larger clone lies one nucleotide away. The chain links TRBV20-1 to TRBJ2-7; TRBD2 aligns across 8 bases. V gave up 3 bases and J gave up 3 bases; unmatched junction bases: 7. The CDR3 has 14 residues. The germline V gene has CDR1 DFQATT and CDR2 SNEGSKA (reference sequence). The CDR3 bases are TGCAGTGCTAGGTCGCGGGAGGTGATCTACGAGCAGTACTTC. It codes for CSARSREVIYEQYF.

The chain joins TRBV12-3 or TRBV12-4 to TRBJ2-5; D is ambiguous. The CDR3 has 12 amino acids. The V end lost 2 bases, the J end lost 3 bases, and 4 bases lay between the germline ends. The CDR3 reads CASSLLEETQYF. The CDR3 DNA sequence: TGTGCCAGCAGTTTACTGGAAGAGACCCAGTACTTC.

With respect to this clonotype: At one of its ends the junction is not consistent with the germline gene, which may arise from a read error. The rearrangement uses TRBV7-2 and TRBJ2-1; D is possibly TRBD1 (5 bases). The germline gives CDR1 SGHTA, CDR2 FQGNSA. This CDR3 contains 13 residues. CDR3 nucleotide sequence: TGTGCCAGCAGCTTAAGGGGTTACAATGACCAGTTCTTC. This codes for CASSLRGYNDQFF.

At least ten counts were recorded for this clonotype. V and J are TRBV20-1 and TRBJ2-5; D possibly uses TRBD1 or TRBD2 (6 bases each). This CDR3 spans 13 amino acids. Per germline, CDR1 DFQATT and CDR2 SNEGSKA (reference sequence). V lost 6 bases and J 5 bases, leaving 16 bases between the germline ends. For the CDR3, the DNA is TGCAGTGCGGCCCCCGGGGGCTGGGAGACCCAGTACTTC. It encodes CSAAPGGWETQYF.

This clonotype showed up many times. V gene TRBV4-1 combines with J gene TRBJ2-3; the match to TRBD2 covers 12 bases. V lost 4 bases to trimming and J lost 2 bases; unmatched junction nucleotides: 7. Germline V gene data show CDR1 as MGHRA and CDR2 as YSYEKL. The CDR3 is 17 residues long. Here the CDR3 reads CASSLHASGGDTDTQYF. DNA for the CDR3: TGCGCCAGCAGCCTGCATGCTAGCGGGGGGGACACAGATACGCAGTATTTT.

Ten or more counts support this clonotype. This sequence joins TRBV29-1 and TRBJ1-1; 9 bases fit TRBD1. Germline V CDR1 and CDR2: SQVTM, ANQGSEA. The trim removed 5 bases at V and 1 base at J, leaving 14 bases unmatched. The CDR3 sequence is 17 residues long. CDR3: CSVPNLSRTGANTEAFF. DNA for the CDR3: TGCAGCGTTCCCAATCTTTCTAGGACAGGGGCGAACACTGAAGCTTTCTTT.

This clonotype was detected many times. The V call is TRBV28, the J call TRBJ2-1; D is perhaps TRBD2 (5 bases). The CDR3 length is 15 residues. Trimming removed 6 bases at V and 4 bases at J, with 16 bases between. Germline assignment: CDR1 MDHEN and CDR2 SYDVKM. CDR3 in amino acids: CASSPGSPDYNEQFF. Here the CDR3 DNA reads TGTGCCAGCAGCCCGGGGTCCCCCGATTACAATGAGCAGTTCTTC.

The CDR3 reads CASSFLKRNTGELFF. CDR3 nucleotides: TGTGCCAGCAGCTTCCTGAAGCGGAACACCGGGGAGCTGTTTTTT. The chain employs TRBV5-4 and TRBJ2-2; unclear D gene. The germline V gene has CDR1 SGHNT and CDR2 YYREEE (reference sequence). V lost 2 bases, J lost 1 base, and 9 bases lay in between. The CDR3 extends over 15 amino acids.

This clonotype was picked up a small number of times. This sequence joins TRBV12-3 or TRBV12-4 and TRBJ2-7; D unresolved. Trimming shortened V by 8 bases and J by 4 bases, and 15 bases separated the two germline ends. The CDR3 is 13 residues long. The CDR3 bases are TGTGCCAGCTCTACAACCTCCGCTTACGAGCAGTACTTC. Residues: CASSTTSAYEQYF.

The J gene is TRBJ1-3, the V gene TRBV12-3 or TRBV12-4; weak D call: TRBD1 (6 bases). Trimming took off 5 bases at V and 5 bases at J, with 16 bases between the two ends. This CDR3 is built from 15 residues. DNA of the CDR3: TGTGCCAGCAGTCCCATTGGGGGCGATCGAAACACCATATATTTT. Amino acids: CASSPIGGDRNTIYF.

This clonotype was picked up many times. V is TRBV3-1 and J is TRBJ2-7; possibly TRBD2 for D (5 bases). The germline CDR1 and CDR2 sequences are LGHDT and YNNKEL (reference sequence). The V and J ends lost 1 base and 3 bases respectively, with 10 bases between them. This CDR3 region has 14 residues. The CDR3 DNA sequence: TGTGCCAGCAGCCAAGGCGGGCCGAGCTACGAGCAGTACTTC. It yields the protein CASSQGGPSYEQYF.

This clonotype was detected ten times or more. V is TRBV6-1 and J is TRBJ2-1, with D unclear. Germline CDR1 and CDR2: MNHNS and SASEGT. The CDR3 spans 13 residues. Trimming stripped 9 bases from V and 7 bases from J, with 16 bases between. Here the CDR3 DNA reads TGTGCCAGTTTCACGTGGGTGGGGAATGAGCAGTTCTTC. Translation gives CASFTWVGNEQFF.

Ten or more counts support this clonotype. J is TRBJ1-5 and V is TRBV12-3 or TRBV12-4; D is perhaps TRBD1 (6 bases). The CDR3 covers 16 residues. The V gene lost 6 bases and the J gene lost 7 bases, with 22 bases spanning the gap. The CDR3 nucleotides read TGTGCCAGCAGCTCCGTGGGGGGGGCGGGCAGGCAGCCCCAGCATTTT. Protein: CASSSVGGAGRQPQHF.

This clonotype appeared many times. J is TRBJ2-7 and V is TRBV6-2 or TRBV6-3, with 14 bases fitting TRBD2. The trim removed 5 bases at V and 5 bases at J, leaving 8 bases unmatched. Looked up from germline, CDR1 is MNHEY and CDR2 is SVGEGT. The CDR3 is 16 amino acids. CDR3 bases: TGTGCCAGCAGTCGCGGACTAGCGGGAGGTAGGGACGAGCAGTACTTC. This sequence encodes CASSRGLAGGRDEQYF.